This T cell receptor (beta chain) was recorded in a study of T cells in Graves' hyperthyroidism and ophthalmopathy. Newly diagnosed hyperthyroidism patients aged 18 to 65 years had disease lasting under 2 months. From RNA transcripts, TCR beta CDR3 regions were amplified. An initial round of RT-PCR targeting the TCR CDR3 relied on the HTBI primer set. MiXCR, run by TCRdb on the multiplex PCR reads, gives a single entry per CDR3 protein. The sample shows 500,000 to 750,000 distinct CDR3 sequences, 46% of them seen only once. Study-wide points: Classification by a 13 V-J model distinguished ophthalmopathy from stable hyperthyroidism. Model output signaled ophthalmopathy a median roughly six months ahead of onset. Most clonotypes expanded in the thyroid (above 0.001) were also present in blood.

At least ten counts were recorded for this clonotype. Its target is unknown. Sample: peripheral blood or thyroid tissue (not recorded which). This receptor was taken from a woman aged 18 to 35 with Graves' hyperthyroidism.

The CDR3 here is CASSYTGRQPQHF. CDR3 nucleotides: TGTGCCAGCAGCTACACAGGGAGGCAGCCCCAGCATTTT. This rearrangement joins TRBV7-2 to TRBJ1-5; tentative D call: TRBD1 (6 bases). Deletions cut 4 bases from V and 7 bases from J, with 11 bases between. Germline CDR1 reads SGHTA; CDR2 reads FQGNSA. The CDR3 runs to 13 residues.